This entry lists 2 T cell receptor beta chains sequenced from one sample in a study of OX40 agonist ivuxolimab in advanced cancers. The assay was immunoSEQ multiplex PCR, and TCRdb's table has in-frame clones only and misses some. The table includes 55,000 to 65,000 clones, around 89% detected once. The source material was CD4+ or CD8+ T cells sorted from blood, sampled in a trial of the OX40 agonist ivuxolimab. The receptors originated from an adult with an advanced solid tumor such as melanoma, head and neck, liver or kidney cancer.

This rearrangement joins TRBV2 to TRBJ2-2; no clear D. V lost 3 bases, J lost 6 bases, and 5 bases lay in between. This CDR3 contains 12 residues. CDR1 is SNHLY and CDR2 is FYNNEI in the germline V gene. CDR3 nucleotide sequence: TGTGCCAGCAGTGATTTCCCCGGGGAGCTGTTTTTT. This sequence encodes CASSDFPGELFF.

For the CDR3, the DNA is TGTGCCAGCAGCTTAGGGGCTAGCGGGGGGATCACAGATACGCAGTATTTT. Translating it yields CASSLGASGGITDTQYF. This chain uses TRBV13 with TRBJ2-3; 11 nucleotides align to TRBD2. Germline values: CDR1 PRHDT, CDR2 FYEKMQ (reference sequence). The CDR3 is 17 residues long. V trimming: 0 bases; J trimming: 2 bases; junction bases outside the gene matches: 4.